This entry features one T cell receptor (beta chain) sequence. The method was immunoSEQ multiplex PCR; TCRdb's version includes in-frame clones alone and lacks a portion of them. The sample consists of about 2.4 million clones, approximately 94% of them appearing once. This CDR3 has 15 amino acids. V lost 5 bases and J 2 bases, leaving 15 bases between the germline ends. CDR1 SGHVS and CDR2 FNYEAQ come from the germline V gene. This specimen belongs to a study of shared clonotypes between healthy human individuals. Sequencing was performed on naive CD4+ T cells from PBMCs. Subset indicated: CD45RA+ positively selected. The chain has TRBV7-6 and TRBJ2-5; unclear D gene. The sequence was obtained from a man in his late teens or twenties in good health. Some clones in this sample may be carry-over from other donors' samples. The CDR3 spells CASSPQPGRQETQYF. In nucleotides, the CDR3 is TGTGCCAGCAGCCCTCAACCTGGACGGCAAGAGACCCAGTACTTC. The entire variable domain, with the rest obtained from reference TRBV7-6 and TRBJ2-5, is as follows: GAGVSQSPRYKVTKRGQDVALRCDPISGHVSLYWYRQALGQGPEFLTYFNYEAQQDKSGLPNDRFSAERPEGSISTLTIQRTEQRDSAMYRCASSPQPGRQETQYFGPGTRLLVL.